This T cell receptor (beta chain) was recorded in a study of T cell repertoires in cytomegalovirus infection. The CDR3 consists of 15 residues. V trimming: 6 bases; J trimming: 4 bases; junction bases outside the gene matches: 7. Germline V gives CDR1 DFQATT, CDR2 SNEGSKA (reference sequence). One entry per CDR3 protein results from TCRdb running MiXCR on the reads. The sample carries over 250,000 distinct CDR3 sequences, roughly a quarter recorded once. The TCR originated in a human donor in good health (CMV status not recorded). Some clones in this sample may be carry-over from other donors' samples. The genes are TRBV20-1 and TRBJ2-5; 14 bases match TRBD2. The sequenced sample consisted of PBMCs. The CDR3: CSARLAGGPPETQYF. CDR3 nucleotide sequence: TGCAGTGCGAGACTAGCGGGAGGGCCTCCAGAGACCCAGTACTTC.